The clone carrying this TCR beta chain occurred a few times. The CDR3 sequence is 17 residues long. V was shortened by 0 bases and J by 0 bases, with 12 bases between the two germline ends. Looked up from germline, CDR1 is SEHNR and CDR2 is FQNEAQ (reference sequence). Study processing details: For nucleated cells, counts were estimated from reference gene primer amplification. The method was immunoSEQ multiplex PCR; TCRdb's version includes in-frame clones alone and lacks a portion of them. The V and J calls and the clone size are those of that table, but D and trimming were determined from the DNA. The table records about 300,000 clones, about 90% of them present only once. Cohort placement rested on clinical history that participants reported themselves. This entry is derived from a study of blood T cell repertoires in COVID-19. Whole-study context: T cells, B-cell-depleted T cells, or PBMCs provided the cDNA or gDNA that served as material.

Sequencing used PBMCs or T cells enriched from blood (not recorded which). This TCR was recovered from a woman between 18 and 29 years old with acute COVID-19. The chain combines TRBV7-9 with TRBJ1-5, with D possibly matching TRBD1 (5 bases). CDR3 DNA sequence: TGTGCCAGCAGCTTAGCTCTACAGGACTATAGCAATCAGCCCCAGCATTTT. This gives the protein CASSLALQDYSNQPQHF.